This TCR beta chain was obtained from a study of glioma-infiltrating T cells. Study-level results: Tissue-blood divergence was below expectation in non-neoplastic patients, above in gliomas.

In its sample, this clonotype was seen many times. The antigen is unknown. CDR1 is MNHEY, CDR2 SMNVEV, per germline (reference sequence). Trimming shortened V by 3 bases and J by 4 bases, and 20 bases separated the two germline ends. This CDR3 is 17 amino acids long. TCR alpha and beta CDR3 regions were amplified from RNA using iRepertoire nested multiplex PCR. Input was about 95-400 ng of tissue mRNA or PBMC total RNA. From the multiplex PCR reads, TCRdb called clonotypes with MiXCR, one entry per CDR3 protein. The sample includes about 140,000 distinct CDR3 sequences, 35% to 50% of them seen just once.

The J gene is TRBJ2-3, the V gene TRBV27, with D possibly matching TRBD2 (5 bases). The source of this sequence is a human donor with low-grade glioma or glioblastoma, undergoing nonglioma brain surgery, or in good health (not recorded which). Sequencing input: glioma tissue, nonneoplastic brain tissue, or PBMCs (not recorded which). The CDR3 DNA reads as TGTGCCAGCAGTTTGGTAGAGGGTTGGTCCTTATCAGATACGCAGTATTTT. Protein: CASSLVEGWSLSDTQYF.